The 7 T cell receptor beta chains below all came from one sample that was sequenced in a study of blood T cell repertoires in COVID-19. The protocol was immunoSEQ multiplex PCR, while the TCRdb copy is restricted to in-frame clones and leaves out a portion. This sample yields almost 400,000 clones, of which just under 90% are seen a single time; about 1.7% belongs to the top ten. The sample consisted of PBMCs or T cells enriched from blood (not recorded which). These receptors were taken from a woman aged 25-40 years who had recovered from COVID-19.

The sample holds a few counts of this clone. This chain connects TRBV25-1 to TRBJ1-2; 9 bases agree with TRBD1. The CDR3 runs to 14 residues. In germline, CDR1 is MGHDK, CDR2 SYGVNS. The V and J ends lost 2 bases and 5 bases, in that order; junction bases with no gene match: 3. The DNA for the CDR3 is TGTGCCAGCAGTGAACCGGGACAGGGTTATGGCTACACCTTC. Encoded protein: CASSEPGQGYGYTF.

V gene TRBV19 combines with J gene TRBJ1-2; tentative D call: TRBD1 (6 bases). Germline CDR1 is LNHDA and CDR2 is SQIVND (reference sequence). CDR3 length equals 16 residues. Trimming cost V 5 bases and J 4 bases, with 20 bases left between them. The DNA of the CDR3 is TGTGCCAGTAGTTCCCTAGGGACACGTACCTCCTATGGCTACACCTTC. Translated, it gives CASSSLGTRTSYGYTF.

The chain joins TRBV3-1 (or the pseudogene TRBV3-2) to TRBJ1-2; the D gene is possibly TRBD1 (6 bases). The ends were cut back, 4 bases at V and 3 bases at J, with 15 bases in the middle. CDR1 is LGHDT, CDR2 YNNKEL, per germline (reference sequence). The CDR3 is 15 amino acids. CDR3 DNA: TGTGCCAGCAGCCCAATTACAGGGATCGACTATGGCTACACCTTC. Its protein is CASSPITGIDYGYTF.

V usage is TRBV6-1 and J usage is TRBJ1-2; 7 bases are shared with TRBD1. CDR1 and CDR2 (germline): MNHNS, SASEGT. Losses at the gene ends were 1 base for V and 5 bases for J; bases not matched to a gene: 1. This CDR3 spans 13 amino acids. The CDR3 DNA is TGTGCCAGCAGTGAAGGGACAGGTTATGGCTACACCTTC. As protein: CASSEGTGYGYTF.

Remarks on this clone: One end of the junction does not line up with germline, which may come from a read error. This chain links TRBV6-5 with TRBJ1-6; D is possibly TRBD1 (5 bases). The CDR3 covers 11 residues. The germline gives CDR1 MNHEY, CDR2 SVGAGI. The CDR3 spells CASTAGKVFLF. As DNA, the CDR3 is TGTGCCAGCACGGCAGGGAAGGTGTTTCTCTTT.

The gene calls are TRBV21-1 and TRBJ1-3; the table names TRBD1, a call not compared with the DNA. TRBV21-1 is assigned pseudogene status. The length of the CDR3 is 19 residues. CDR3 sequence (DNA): TGTGCCAGCAGCAAAGTGTGTAGGACAGGGGCCAACTCTGGAAACACCATATATTTT. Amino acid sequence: CASSKVCRTGANSGNTIYF.

CDR3 in DNA: TGTGCCAGCTTAAGCAGGGGAACGCAGTACTTC. Translation: CASLSRGTQYF. This rearrangement joins TRBV3-1 (or the pseudogene TRBV3-2) to TRBJ2-7; possible D gene TRBD1, 6 bases. This CDR3 spans 11 amino acids. Germline CDR1 and CDR2: LGHDT and YNNKEL (reference sequence). The ends were cut back, 8 bases at V and 9 bases at J, with 14 bases in the middle.